The entry below gives a single T cell receptor (beta chain) sequence along with its context. It has no known antigen specificity. Base qualities are not recorded, but no much larger clone differs from it by a single base. Receptor libraries were prepared by the immunoSEQ multiplex PCR assay. Turning to the authors' computational methods: A statistical classification framework was developed to diagnose cytomegalovirus status using the catalog of TCR beta chain sequences. The table comes from immuneACCESS by way of TCRdb, which keeps in-frame sequences with V and J called. Part of the clones is missing from these tables; in studies checked, under half for an unresolved V gene and the rest for unknown reasons. V and J calls and clone size come straight from that table; D and trimming were deduced from the DNA. The sample table contains approximately 150,000 clones; only one count was recorded for 80% to 90% of them. Of the sample, under 5% is held by the ten largest clones.

The record originates from a study of cytomegalovirus exposure and HLA in healthy donors (dated by TCRdb to 2016 to 2017). For context, the study as a whole: The 666 repertoires of the first cohort and the 110 or so validation repertoires were produced on the same platform, according to a later analysis. The aim of the study was to test whether cataloging public T cell receptors could identify signatures of past pathogen exposure. In addition to the first cohort of 650 to 750 subjects, a separate validation cohort of over 90 different subjects was used. The study combined high-throughput TCR immunosequencing, statistical association of individual TCRs with disease status, and machine learning to predict cytomegalovirus infection status.

Overall results and qualifications from the work: In a later analysis, TCRs clustered in the first cohort were found to also tend to co-occur in the approximately 120 validation repertoires, with 94% of cluster scores above 0. The classifier was reported to diagnose cytomegalovirus status with high specificity and sensitivity in both the original and validation cohorts. All 120 or so repertoires were used to score co-occurrence in the validation cohort in a later analysis, because that analysis had no HLA typing for the cohort. It was suggested by the authors that the approach could potentially be generalized to other disease states and immunological phenotypes. A few of the identified cytomegalovirus-associated TCR beta chains were confirmed in vitro to be specific for cytomegalovirus antigens. The study gave a list of 150 to 200 TCR beta chains associated with cytomegalovirus. While some public TCRs were present in many individuals, most TCR sequences turned up only very rarely across donors.

The donors were included in the validation cohort of 130 or so subjects, a group kept apart from the roughly 730-subject first cohort. This sequence originates from a man aged 18 to 29 in good health and CMV-seropositive. Material: PBMCs.

Read as DNA, the sequence is TGTGCCAGTAGTCTCAAACAGGGGGAGCAGCCCCAGCATTTT. Its product reads: CASSLKQGEQPQHF. This chain joins TRBV19 to TRBJ1-5, with 8 central nucleotides matching TRBD1. V loses 5 bases at its end and J loses 7 bases; junction bases beyond the gene matches: 7. From a lookup of the germline V gene (reference sequence), CDR1 and CDR2 are LNHDA and SQIVND. The CDR3 sequence holds 14 residues, the cysteine and phenylalanine included. Just the 42-base CDR3 DNA is kept, in frame starting at base 1.